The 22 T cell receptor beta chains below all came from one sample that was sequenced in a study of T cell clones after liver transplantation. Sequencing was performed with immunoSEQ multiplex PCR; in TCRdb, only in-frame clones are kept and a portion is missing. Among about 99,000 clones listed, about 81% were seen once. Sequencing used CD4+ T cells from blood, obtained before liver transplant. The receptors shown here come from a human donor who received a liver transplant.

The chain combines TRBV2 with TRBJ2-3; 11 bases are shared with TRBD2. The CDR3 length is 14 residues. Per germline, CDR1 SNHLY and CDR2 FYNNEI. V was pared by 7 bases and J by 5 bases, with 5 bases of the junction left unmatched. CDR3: CASTLAGGQDTQYF. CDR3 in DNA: TGTGCCAGCACTTTAGCGGGAGGGCAAGATACGCAGTATTTT.

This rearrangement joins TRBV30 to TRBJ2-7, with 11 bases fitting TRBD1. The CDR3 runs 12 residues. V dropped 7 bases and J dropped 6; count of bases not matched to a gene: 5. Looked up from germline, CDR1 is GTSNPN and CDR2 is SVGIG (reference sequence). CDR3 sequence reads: CALDRGRREQYF. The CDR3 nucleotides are TGTGCCTTGGACAGGGGGCGCCGCGAGCAGTACTTC. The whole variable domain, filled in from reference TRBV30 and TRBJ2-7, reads SQTIHQWPATLVQPVGSPLSLECTVEGTSNPNLYWYRQAAGRGLQLLFYSVGIGQISSEVPQNLSASRPQDRQFILSSKKLLLSDSGFYLCALDRGRREQYFGPGTRLTVT.

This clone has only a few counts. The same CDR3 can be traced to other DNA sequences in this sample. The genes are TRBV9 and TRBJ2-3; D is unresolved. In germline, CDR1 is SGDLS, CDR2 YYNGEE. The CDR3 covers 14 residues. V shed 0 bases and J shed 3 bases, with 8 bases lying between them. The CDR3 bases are TGTGCCAGCAGCGTAGAGCAAAGGACAGATACGCAGTATTTT. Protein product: CASSVEQRTDTQYF.

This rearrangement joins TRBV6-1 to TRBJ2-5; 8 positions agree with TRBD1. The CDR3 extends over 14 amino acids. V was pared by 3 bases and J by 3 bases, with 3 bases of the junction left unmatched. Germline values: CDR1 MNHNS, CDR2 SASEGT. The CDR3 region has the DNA TGTGCCAGCAGTGATGTGGACAGGGAAGAGACCCAGTACTTC. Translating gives CASSDVDREETQYF.

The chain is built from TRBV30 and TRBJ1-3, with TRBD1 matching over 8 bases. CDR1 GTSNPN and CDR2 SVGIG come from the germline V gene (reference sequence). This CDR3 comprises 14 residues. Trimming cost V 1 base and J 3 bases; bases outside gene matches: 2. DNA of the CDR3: TGTGCCTGGAGTGCGACAGGGGTTGGAAACACCATATATTTT. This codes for CAWSATGVGNTIYF.

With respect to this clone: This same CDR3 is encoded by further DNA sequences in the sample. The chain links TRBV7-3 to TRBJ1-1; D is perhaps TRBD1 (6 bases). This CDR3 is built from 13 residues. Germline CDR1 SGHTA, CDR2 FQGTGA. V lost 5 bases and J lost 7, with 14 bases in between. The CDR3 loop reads CASSLGLGGEAFF. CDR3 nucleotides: TGTGCCAGCAGCCTAGGGCTAGGGGGTGAAGCTTTCTTT.

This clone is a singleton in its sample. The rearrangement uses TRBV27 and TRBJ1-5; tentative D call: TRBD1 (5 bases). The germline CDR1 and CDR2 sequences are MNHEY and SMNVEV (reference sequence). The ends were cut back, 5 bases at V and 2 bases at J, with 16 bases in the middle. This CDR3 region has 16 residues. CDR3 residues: CASSAVEGSGNQPQHF. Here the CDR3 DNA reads TGTGCCAGCAGTGCCGTTGAGGGGAGTGGCAATCAGCCCCAGCATTTT.

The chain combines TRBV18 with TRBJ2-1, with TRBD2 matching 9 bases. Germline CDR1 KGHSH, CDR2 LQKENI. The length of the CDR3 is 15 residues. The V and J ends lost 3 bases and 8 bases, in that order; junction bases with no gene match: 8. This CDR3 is CASSPLASGTDEQFF. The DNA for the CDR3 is TGTGCCAGCTCACCCCTGGCTAGCGGGACAGATGAGCAGTTCTTC.

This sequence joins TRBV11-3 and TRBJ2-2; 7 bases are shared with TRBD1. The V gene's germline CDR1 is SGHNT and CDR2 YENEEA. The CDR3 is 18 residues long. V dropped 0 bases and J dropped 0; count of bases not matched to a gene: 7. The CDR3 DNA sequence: TGTGCCAGCAGCTTAGAGCTTGGGACAGCCGCGAACACCGGGGAGCTGTTTTTT. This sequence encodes CASSLELGTAANTGELFF.

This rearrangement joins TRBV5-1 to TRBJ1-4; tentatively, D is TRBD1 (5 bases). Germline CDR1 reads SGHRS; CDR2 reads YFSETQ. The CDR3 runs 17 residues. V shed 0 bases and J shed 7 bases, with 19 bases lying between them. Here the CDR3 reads CASSLAGAALMGEKLFF. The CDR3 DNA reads TGCGCCAGCAGCTTGGCCGGGGCTGCACTCATGGGTGAAAAACTGTTTTTT.

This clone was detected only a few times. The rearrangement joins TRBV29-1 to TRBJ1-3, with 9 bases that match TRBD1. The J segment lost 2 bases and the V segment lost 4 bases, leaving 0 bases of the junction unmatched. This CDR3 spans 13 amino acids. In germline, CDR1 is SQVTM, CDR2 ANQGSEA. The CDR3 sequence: CSVGDRAGNTIYF. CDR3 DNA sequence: TGCAGCGTTGGGGACAGGGCTGGAAACACCATATATTTT.

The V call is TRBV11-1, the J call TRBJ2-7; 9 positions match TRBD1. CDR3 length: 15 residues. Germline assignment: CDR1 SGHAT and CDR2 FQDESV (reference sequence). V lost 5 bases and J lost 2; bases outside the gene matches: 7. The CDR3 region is CASSVDRGGTYEQYF. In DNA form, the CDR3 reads TGTGCCAGCAGCGTCGACAGGGGGGGAACCTACGAGCAGTACTTC.

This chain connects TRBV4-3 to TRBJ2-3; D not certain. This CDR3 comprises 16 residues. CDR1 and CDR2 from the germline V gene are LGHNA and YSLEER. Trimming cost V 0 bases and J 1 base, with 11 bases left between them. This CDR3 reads CASSQDRAVRTDTQYF. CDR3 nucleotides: TGCGCCAGCAGCCAAGATAGGGCGGTACGCACAGATACGCAGTATTTT.

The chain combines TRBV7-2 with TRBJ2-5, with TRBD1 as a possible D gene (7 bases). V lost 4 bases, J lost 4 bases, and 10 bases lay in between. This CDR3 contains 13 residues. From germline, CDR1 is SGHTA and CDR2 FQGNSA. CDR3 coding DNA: TGTGCCAGCAGCTCAGGGGGGTCAGAGACCCAGTACTTC. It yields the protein CASSSGGSETQYF.

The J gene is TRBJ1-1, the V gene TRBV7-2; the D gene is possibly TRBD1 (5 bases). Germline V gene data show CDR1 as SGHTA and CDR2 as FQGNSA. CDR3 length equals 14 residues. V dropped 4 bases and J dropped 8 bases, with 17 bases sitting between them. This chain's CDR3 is CASSSESTGTEAFF. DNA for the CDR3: TGTGCCAGCAGCTCCGAAAGCACAGGAACCGAAGCTTTCTTT.

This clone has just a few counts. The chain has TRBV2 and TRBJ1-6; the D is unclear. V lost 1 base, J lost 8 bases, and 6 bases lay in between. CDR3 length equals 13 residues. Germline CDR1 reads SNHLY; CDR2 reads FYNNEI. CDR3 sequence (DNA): TGTGCCAGCAGTGAAGATAGGTATTCACCCCTCCACTTT. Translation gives CASSEDRYSPLHF.

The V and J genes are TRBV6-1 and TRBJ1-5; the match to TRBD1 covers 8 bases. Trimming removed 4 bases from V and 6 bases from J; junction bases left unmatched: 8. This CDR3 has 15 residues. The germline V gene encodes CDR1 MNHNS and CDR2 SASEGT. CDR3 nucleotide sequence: TGTGCCAGCAGTGGAGCGGGGACAGGCGGTCAGCCCCAGCATTTT. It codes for CASSGAGTGGQPQHF.

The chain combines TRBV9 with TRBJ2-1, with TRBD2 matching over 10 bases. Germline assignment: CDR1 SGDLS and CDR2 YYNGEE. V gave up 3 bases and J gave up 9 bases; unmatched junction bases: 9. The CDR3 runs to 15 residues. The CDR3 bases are TGTGCCAGCAGCGGTACTAGCGGGGCTTCGGTTGAGCAGTTCTTC. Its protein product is CASSGTSGASVEQFF.

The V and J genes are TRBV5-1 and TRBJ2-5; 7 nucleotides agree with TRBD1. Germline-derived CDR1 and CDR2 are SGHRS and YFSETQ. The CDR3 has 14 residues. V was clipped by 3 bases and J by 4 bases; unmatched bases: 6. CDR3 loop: CASSSSRGRETQYF. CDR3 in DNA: TGCGCCAGCAGCTCGTCCAGGGGGAGAGAGACCCAGTACTTC. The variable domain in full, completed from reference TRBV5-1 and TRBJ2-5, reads KAGVTQTPRYLIKTRGQQVTLSCSPISGHRSVSWYQQTPGQGLQFLFEYFSETQRNKGNFPGRFSGRQFSNSRSEMNVSTLELGDSALYLCASSSSRGRETQYFGPGTRLLVL.

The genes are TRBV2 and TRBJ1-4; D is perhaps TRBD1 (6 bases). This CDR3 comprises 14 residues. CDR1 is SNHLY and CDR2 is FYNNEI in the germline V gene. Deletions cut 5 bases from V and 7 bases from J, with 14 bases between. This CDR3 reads CASSRSGAGEKLFF. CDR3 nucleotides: TGTGCCAGCAGTCGGTCAGGGGCTGGTGAAAAACTGTTTTTT.

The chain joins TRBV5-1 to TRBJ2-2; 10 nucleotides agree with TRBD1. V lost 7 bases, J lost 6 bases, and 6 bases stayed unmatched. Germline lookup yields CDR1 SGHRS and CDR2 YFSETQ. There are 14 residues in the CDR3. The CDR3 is CASDTGQGAGELFF. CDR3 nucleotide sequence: TGCGCCAGCGACACCGGACAGGGGGCCGGGGAGCTGTTTTTT.

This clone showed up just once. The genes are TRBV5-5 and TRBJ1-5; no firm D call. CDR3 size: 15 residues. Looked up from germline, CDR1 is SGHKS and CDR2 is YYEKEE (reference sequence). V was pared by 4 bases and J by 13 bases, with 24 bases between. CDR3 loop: CASSTQVGRQAKQHF. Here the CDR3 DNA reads TGTGCCAGCAGCACCCAGGTCGGGCGTCAGGCGAAACAGCATTTT.